This is a list of T cell receptor beta chains from one sample in a study of blood T cells in healthy people across ages. Via MiXCR, TCRdb re-called the 5' RACE reads, giving one row per CDR3 protein. Among roughly 800,000 distinct CDR3 sequences listed, 53% were seen once. Sequenced sample: blood. The receptor set was obtained from a man of 80 years or more in good health. Both conserved end residues are trimmed from each CDR3. D genes are given only for firm matches.

CDR3 protein,V gene,D gene
ASSLTGQPSNEKLF,TRBV11-1,NA
ASSKEPNEQY,TRBV21-1,NA
ASSLWGQGTINEQY,TRBV5-1,TRBD1
ASRETTGDDYEQY,TRBV5-1,TRBD1
ASSYSRGLDTEAF,TRBV6-2/TRBV6-3,TRBD1
ASSRADEQY,TRBV3-1,NA
ACRRDRRSGANVLT,TRBV12-3/TRBV12-4,TRBD1
ASRSGTGSSGANVLT,TRBV12-3/TRBV12-4,TRBD1
ASSRRTSGRKKDRYEQY,TRBV7-2,TRBD2
ASSPQRLNTEAF,TRBV18,NA
ASSGSSGRASIQY,TRBV25-1,TRBD2